This is a list of T cell receptor beta chains from one sample in a study of blood T cell repertoires in COVID-19. Repertoires were generated with immunoSEQ multiplex PCR, while TCRdb's copy carries only in-frame clones and drops some. The table records 190,000 or so clones, less than 85% of them present only once. The material sequenced was peripheral blood. These receptors were obtained from a man aged 50 to 60 who had recovered from COVID-19. CDR3s leave out the opening cysteine and the closing phenylalanine or tryptophan. Size is stated for part of the rows, as once, few or many counts, or as a class when the clone is expanded.

CDR3aa | v_gene | abundance | j_gene
ASSPLADYRGRGNEQF | TRBV18 | - | TRBJ2-1
ASSFRSGNEQF | TRBV5-1 | - | TRBJ2-1
ASSDFPGSYQETQY | TRBV9 | - | TRBJ2-5
ASSFDRAKNIQY | TRBV2 | - | TRBJ2-4
ASSLGPQREGYEQY | TRBV27 | - | TRBJ2-7
ASREGLAVNNEQF | TRBV7-6 | - | TRBJ2-1
ASTLQGTEAF | TRBV2 | - | TRBJ1-1
ASSRTASGRAMTDTQY | TRBV5-6 | - | TRBJ2-3
ATSDGGASSYNEQF | TRBV24-1 | few | TRBJ2-1
ASSRHGANTGELF | TRBV3-1/TRBV3-2 | - | TRBJ2-2
ASSLNRVGYGYT | TRBV11-2 | - | TRBJ1-2
ASKTGLNTEAF | TRBV6-5 | - | TRBJ1-1
ASATGLQPGNEQF | TRBV19 | - | TRBJ2-1
ASSAGGSNDYEQY | TRBV9 | - | TRBJ2-7
ASSLSRTRSTDTQY | TRBV7-6 | - | TRBJ2-3
ASSQALLAGTNYNEQF | TRBV4-2 | few | TRBJ2-1
ASSYVQMNTEAF | TRBV6-5 | - | TRBJ1-1
ASSRLTGGAYEQY | TRBV4-1 | - | TRBJ2-7
ASSQPPVGQGYTGELF | TRBV18 | - | TRBJ2-2
ASRETSGNSYEQY | TRBV27 | - | TRBJ2-7
AWSVLAGWNTGELF | TRBV30 | - | TRBJ2-2
ASSFATGGSIGRETQY | TRBV7-2 | - | TRBJ2-5
SALGIKGTGAYEQY | TRBV29-1 | - | TRBJ2-7
ASSYTGDEQF | TRBV18 | - | TRBJ2-1
ASSPPGAASSYEQY | TRBV18 | once | TRBJ2-7
ASRSNTVPYEQY | TRBV28 | - | TRBJ2-7
ATSLGPRAYNSPLH | TRBV24-1 | few | TRBJ1-6
ASSYEDRGIFGNQPQH | TRBV6-2/TRBV6-3 | - | TRBJ1-5
ASSQELAANTGELF | TRBV4-1 | - | TRBJ2-2
ASSLPRDTGELF | TRBV7-2 | - | TRBJ2-2
ASEINAGGGQETQY | TRBV5-1 | - | TRBJ2-5
ASSPRPFGLTSGSAETQY | TRBV28 | - | TRBJ2-5
ASSQDLRGVPQETQY | TRBV4-3 | - | TRBJ2-5
ASTHLGGRGTDTQY | TRBV11-2 | - | TRBJ2-3
ASSSKTGLNTGELF | TRBV19 | - | TRBJ2-2
ASRWKRYTDTQY | TRBV6-5 | - | TRBJ2-3
ASSLLAGTDTQY | TRBV27 | - | TRBJ2-3
ASSLPGYTEAF | TRBV28 | - | TRBJ1-1
ASSLTVYEQY | TRBV7-2 | - | TRBJ2-7
ASSGRGTSGVELF | TRBV9 | - | TRBJ2-2
ASRSRRNTGELF | TRBV6-5 | - | TRBJ2-2
ASSFWGRPNTEAF | TRBV7-2 | once | TRBJ1-1
ASSIGLAGAVEQF | TRBV19 | - | TRBJ2-1
ASSYRVFGGGRAPYNEQF | TRBV4-1 | - | TRBJ2-1
ASSIGTTSAETQY | TRBV5-1 | - | TRBJ2-5